The 5 T cell receptor beta chains given below trace back to one sample, sequenced in a study of tumor-infiltrating lymphocytes in primary liver carcinoma. The input was 450 to 550 ng total RNA; TCR beta cDNA was made from it with a constant-region primer. A slightly modified ARM-PCR protocol with three nested multiplex PCR rounds produced these TCR beta libraries. A C-beta reverse primer and TRBV1-TRBV30 forward primers served in each of the first two PCR rounds, at ten to eleven cycles apiece. TCRdb reprocessed the multiplex PCR reads via MiXCR and lists one record per CDR3 protein. The profile shows approximately 53,000 distinct CDR3 sequences, about 78% of them singletons. For each extraction, RNA and DNA were obtained together from approximately 20-30 mg of unsorted bulk tissue. The sample consisted of liver tumor tissue from sampling region 5. The subset was: tumor region T5, tumor centre. These receptors all stem from a man aged 35-49 years with primary liver carcinoma and hepatitis B virus infection.

Of note for this clonotype: Since a much larger clone is just one base distant, this may be a read error. The V gene is TRBV6-1, the J gene TRBJ2-1; 12 bases map to TRBD2. Germline CDR1 is MNHNS and CDR2 is SASEGT. The CDR3 totals 15 residues. Here the CDR3 DNA reads TGTGTCGGCAGTTATCGACTAGCGGGAGACAATGAGCAGTTCTTC. Protein product: CVGSYRLAGDNEQFF.

This clonotype was seen a few times. An end of the junction does not agree with germline; a read error may underlie this. The chain joins TRBV29-1 to TRBJ1-2; D gene uncertain. This CDR3 spans 14 amino acids. CDR1 is SQVTM, CDR2 ANQGSEA, per germline. The CDR3 spells CSVEVDEPGIGYTF. The DNA for the CDR3 is TGTAGCGTTGAAGTCGACGAACCCGGTATTGGCTACACCTTC. The full variable domain, rest sourced from reference TRBV29-1 and TRBJ1-2, is SAVISQKPSRDICQRGTSLTIQCQVDSQVTMMFWYRQQPGQSLTLIATANQGSEATYESGFVIDKFPISRPNLTFSTLTVSNMSPEDSSIYLCSVEVDEPGIGYTFGSGTRLTVV.

Remarks on this clonotype: One end of the junction varies from germline; a read error may be responsible. The chain uses TRBV6-6 and TRBJ2-7; D could derive from TRBD1 or TRBD2 (5 bases each). This CDR3 is built from 16 residues. The V gene's germline CDR1 is MNHNY and CDR2 SVGAGI (reference sequence). This CDR3 reads CASSYSGVRTTYEQYF. CDR3 nucleotides: TGTGCCAGCAGTTACTCGGGAGTAAGGACAACCTACGAGCAATACTTC.

About this clonotype itself: This may be a read error, as it is one base from a much larger clone. J is TRBJ1-5 and V is TRBV2; D is possibly TRBD1 (5 bases). The CDR3 covers 15 residues. Germline V lookup: CDR1 SNHLY, CDR2 FYNNEI. The CDR3 here is CACSEGSGRGLPQHF. In nucleotides, the CDR3 is TGTGCCTGCAGTGAAGGGTCGGGTCGGGGCCTGCCCCAGCATTTT.

Points on this clonotype: A junction end diverges from the germline sequence, so it may reflect a read error. The J gene is TRBJ2-1, the V gene TRBV5-1, with D possibly being TRBD1 (6 bases). CDR1 and CDR2 from the germline V gene are SGHRS and YFSETQ. This CDR3 region has 13 residues. CDR3 nucleotides: TGCGCCAGCAGCTTTGCAGGGGTCAATGAGCACTTCTTC. This translates into CASSFAGVNEHFF.